Below are 3 T cell receptor beta chains sequenced from a single sample in a study of siplizumab effects on memory and regulatory T cells. The repertoire was sequenced with immunoSEQ multiplex PCR; TCRdb's copy has only in-frame clones and lacks some. The sample includes under 130,000 clones, approximately 94% seen only once; the top ten take around 0.3%. The sequencing sample was made of CD4+ T cells sorted from blood. These receptors were collected from a human donor in good health.

This rearrangement joins TRBV29-1 to TRBJ1-1; tentatively, D is TRBD1 (5 bases). V lost 6 bases and J 0 bases, leaving 11 bases between the germline ends. The germline V gene has CDR1 SQVTM and CDR2 ANQGSEA. This CDR3 has 13 amino acids. CDR3 coding DNA: TGCAGCGTGTCAGGGCGGATGAACACTGAAGCTTTCTTT. This translates into CSVSGRMNTEAFF.

The chain links TRBV19 to TRBJ1-2, with no clear D. The CDR3 has 12 residues. CDR1 is LNHDA and CDR2 is SQIVND in the germline V gene (reference sequence). Trimming shortened V by 4 bases and J by 7 bases, and 10 bases separated the two germline ends. CDR3 coding DNA: TGTGCCAGTAGTACAGGTACGGGTGGCTACACCTTC. This sequence encodes CASSTGTGGYTF.

The rearrangement links TRBV30 to TRBJ2-2; the match to TRBD1 covers 11 bases. The CDR3 sequence is 14 residues long. Germline assignment: CDR1 GTSNPN and CDR2 SVGIG (reference sequence). After removal of 5 bases from V and 7 bases from J, the junction contained 6 bases not matched to a gene. CDR3 in amino acids: CAWGQGALGGELFF. DNA of the CDR3: TGTGCCTGGGGACAGGGGGCCCTGGGCGGGGAGCTGTTTTTT. Full variable domain (missing parts from reference TRBV30 and TRBJ2-2): SQTIHQWPATLVQPVGSPLSLECTVEGTSNPNLYWYRQAAGRGLQLLFYSVGIGQISSEVPQNLSASRPQDRQFILSSKKLLLSDSGFYLCAWGQGALGGELFFGEGSRLTVL.